These T cell receptor beta chains were read from a single sample in a study of shared clonotypes between healthy human individuals. Profiling relied on immunoSEQ multiplex PCR, and the TCRdb table lists in-frame clones only, not all of them. Of millions of clones listed, 85% to 95% were seen once; the top ten hold more than 0.12%. The specimen sequenced was naive CD4+ T cells sorted from blood. The source of these receptors is a man aged 18 to 30 in good health. Both conserved end residues are part of each CDR3. The D gene is left open where the match is weak. Only part of the rows carry a size: once, few, many, or a class if the clone is expanded.

len,d_gene,abundance,j_gene,v_gene,CDR3nt,CDR3aa
15,TRBD2,.,TRBJ2-5,TRBV7-9,TGTGCCAGCAGCCGACTAGCCCCGACTCAAGAGACCCAGTACTTC,CASSRLAPTQETQYF
15,.,.,TRBJ2-3,TRBV28,TGTGCCAGCAGTTTAGTGGGGGCAGGCACAGATACGCAGTATTTT,CASSLVGAGTDTQYF
14,.,once,TRBJ2-5,TRBV19,TGTGCCAGTAGTATAGTGGGATTCCAAGAGACCCAGTACTTC,CASSIVGFQETQYF
14,TRBD1,.,TRBJ1-2,TRBV28,TGTGCCAGCAGCCTCACAGGGGCTAACTATGGCTACACCTTC,CASSLTGANYGYTF
14,TRBD1,.,TRBJ1-5,TRBV6-6,TGTGCCAGCAGAATGACAGGGGACAATCAGCCCCAGCATTTT,CASRMTGDNQPQHF
15,.,.,TRBJ2-7,TRBV7-2,TGTGCCAGCAGCCCCCTGATAGTCGGCTCCTACGAGCAGTACTTC,CASSPLIVGSYEQYF
14,.,.,TRBJ2-7,TRBV5-4,TGTGCCAGCAGTCCCCGGACGGACTCCTACGAGCAGTACTTC,CASSPRTDSYEQYF
14,.,.,TRBJ2-1,TRBV5-4,TGTGCCAGCAGCTTGCCCGGACGGAACAATGAGCAGTTCTTC,CASSLPGRNNEQFF
18,.,.,TRBJ1-6,TRBV5-4,TGTGCCAGCCCGACCCTACAGGGTTTGACGGTAGCGGCTTCACCCCTCCACTTT,CASPTLQGLTVAASPLHF
15,.,once,TRBJ2-7,TRBV6-5,TGTGCCAGCAGCCAGGGGCAGGGGTCTACGTACGAGCAGTACTTC,CASSQGQGSTYEQYF
12,.,.,TRBJ2-2,TRBV2,TGTGCCAGCAACCCGATCACCGGGGAGCTGTTTTTT,CASNPITGELFF
15,.,.,TRBJ1-1,TRBV19,TGTGCCAGTACCACCGGGGGGACGGTCAACACTGAAGCTTTCTTT,CASTTGGTVNTEAFF
15,.,.,TRBJ1-6,TRBV28,TGTGCCAGCAGTTTAGGGACCCACGGAGGTTCACCCCTCCACTTT,CASSLGTHGGSPLHF
13,TRBD2,.,TRBJ2-1,TRBV7-2,TGTGCAGGTGGCGGGGGGCCCCTCAATGAGCAGTTCTTC,CAGGGGPLNEQFF
16,.,.,TRBJ1-1,TRBV4-1,TGCGCCAGCAGCCAAGATCAGGGAAGGATGAACACTGAAGCTTTCTTT,CASSQDQGRMNTEAFF
17,.,.,TRBJ2-5,TRBV2,TGTGCCAGCAGTGCAACGGTGGTACGGGACATTGAAGAGACCCAGTACTTC,CASSATVVRDIEETQYF